The entry that follows covers one TCR beta chain sequence. What it binds is unknown. This CDR3 has 16 amino acids. The germline V gene has CDR1 MNHEY and CDR2 SVGAGI. Trimming stripped 2 bases from V and 5 bases from J, with 19 bases between. This entry is derived from a study of cytomegalovirus exposure and HLA in healthy donors. General observations from the study: Presence/absence comparisons presumed near-even sequencing depth among donors.

Amplification used 60 Vbeta primers and 13 Jbeta primers. Clones were read by immunoSEQ multiplex PCR, and TCRdb kept only the in-frame ones, dropping some. The table includes roughly 110,000 clones, 75% detected once. Sequencing was performed on PBMCs. The rearrangement joins TRBV6-5 to TRBJ2-7; perhaps TRBD2 as D (7 bases). This receptor was identified in a man aged 35-49 years in good health and CMV-seronegative. CDR3 DNA sequence: TGTGCCAGCAGTTACAGTGGGGGCGGGGGTGTGGACGAGCAGTACTTC. The encoded protein is CASSYSGGGGVDEQYF.